The 5 T cell receptor beta chains reported below all come from one sample, sequenced in a study of T cells after yellow fever vaccination. TCRdb ran MiXCR on the 5' RACE reads and lists one entry per CDR3 protein. The sample shows about 53,000 distinct CDR3 sequences, approximately 7.7% of them seen only once. The sequencing here drew on CD8+ T cells sorted from PBMCs, taken on the day of the first yellow fever vaccination. These receptors all come from a man between 18 and 35 years old who received the YFV17D yellow fever vaccine.

This clonotype has at least ten counts. The chain carries TRBV10-3 and TRBJ2-1; 9 bases agree with TRBD1. Trimming took 3 bases from V and 2 from J; bases not matched to a gene: 5. CDR3 size: 16 residues. Germline V CDR1 and CDR2: ENHRY, SYGVKD. The CDR3 region is CAISEIRQGAYNEQFF. CDR3 DNA sequence: TGTGCCATCAGTGAAATAAGACAGGGGGCCTACAATGAGCAGTTCTTC.

This clonotype has a handful of counts. The rearrangement links TRBV5-4 to TRBJ2-2; 9 bases are shared with TRBD2. Germline V gene lookup returns CDR1 SGHNT and CDR2 YYREEE (reference sequence). V was clipped by 4 bases and J by 6 bases; unmatched bases: 7. The CDR3 contains 15 residues. Here the CDR3 DNA reads TGTGCCAGCAGCGTGCGGGGGGGCTACCCCGGGGAGCTGTTTTTT. Translated, it gives CASSVRGGYPGELFF.

This clonotype occurred many times. The CDR3 region is CASRPLTGLLNQPQHF. CDR3 in DNA: TGTGCCAGCAGACCTCTGACGGGACTGCTTAATCAGCCCCAGCATTTT. The V and J genes are TRBV6-5 and TRBJ1-5, with a weak D call TRBD1 (5 bases). The CDR3 is made up of 16 amino acids. The V and J ends lost 6 bases and 4 bases respectively, with 19 bases between them. Germline assignment: CDR1 MNHEY and CDR2 SVGAGI.

The chain links TRBV5-1 to TRBJ2-1; D not resolved. The CDR3 extends over 15 amino acids. Germline CDR1 is SGHRS and CDR2 is YFSETQ. V was shortened by 3 bases and J by 0 bases, with 10 bases between the two germline ends. In DNA form, the CDR3 reads TGCGCCAGCAGCTCCTTGAAGAGCTCCTACAATGAGCAGTTCTTC. Protein: CASSSLKSSYNEQFF. The complete variable domain, with remaining parts taken from reference TRBV5-1 and TRBJ2-1, reads KAGVTQTPRYLIKTRGQQVTLSCSPISGHRSVSWYQQTPGQGLQFLFEYFSETQRNKGNFPGRFSGRQFSNSRSEMNVSTLELGDSALYLCASSSLKSSYNEQFFGPGTRLTVL.

This clonotype showed up just a few times. This chain links TRBV5-1 with TRBJ1-1, with no clear D. Trimming took off 0 bases at V and 1 base at J, with 13 bases between the two ends. Germline-derived CDR1 and CDR2 are SGHRS and YFSETQ. The CDR3 consists of 16 residues. In nucleotides, the CDR3 is TGCGCCAGCAGCTTGGATTCTGGGGTTGGGAACACTGAAGCTTTCTTT. Its translation is CASSLDSGVGNTEAFF.